This T cell receptor (beta chain) was captured by sequencing in a study of T-cell memory formation after mild COVID-19. Study results and limitations: The finding that pre-infection memory included some responding clones suggested that cross-reactive memory joined.

TCRdb recomputed calls from the 5' RACE reads with MiXCR, one row per CDR3 protein. The sample holds nearly 200,000 distinct CDR3 sequences; approximately 20% are singletons and the top ten take approximately 2.4%. CDR1 SGHTA and CDR2 FQGNSA come from the germline V gene. Trimming pared 5 bases from V and 1 base from J, leaving 21 bases between. The CDR3 has 18 residues. This clonotype was picked up a small number of times. Its antigen is currently unknown. This TCR came from an adult woman who had mild COVID-19 (a few samples of this study predate the infection). Cell type and time point are not known. The V and J genes are TRBV7-2 and TRBJ2-4, with a tentative D call TRBD1 (5 bases). Sequencing was done on a sample of PBMCs or a T cell subset sorted from them (not recorded which). The CDR3: CASSQKPLRGSAKNIQYF. The CDR3 bases are TGTGCCAGCAGCCAAAAACCCCTTAGGGGCTCCGCCAAAAACATTCAGTACTTC.